The 24 T cell receptor beta chains reported below all come from one sample, sequenced in a study of blood T cell repertoires in COVID-19. Produced via immunoSEQ multiplex PCR; TCRdb's table is partial and in-frame only. The table includes some 180,000 clones, roughly 79% detected once. The specimen sequenced was peripheral blood. The receptors come from an elderly woman with COVID-19, enrolled during active disease.

The rearrangement joins TRBV9 to TRBJ2-2, with D possibly TRBD2 on 5 matching bases. This CDR3 is built from 14 residues. Germline CDR1 reads SGDLS; CDR2 reads YYNGEE. V shed 4 bases and J shed 6 bases, with 13 bases lying between them. In nucleotides, the CDR3 is TGTGCCAGCAGCCCTCAGAGGGTCCCCGGGGAGCTGTTTTTT. It codes for CASSPQRVPGELFF.

The V call is TRBV11-3, the J call TRBJ1-1, with unresolved D. Germline CDR1 is SGHNT and CDR2 is YENEEA. The length of the CDR3 is 13 residues. V was trimmed by 2 bases and J by 0 bases, leaving 4 bases between them. CDR3 loop: CASSLQVNTEAFF. CDR3 bases: TGTGCCAGCAGCTTACAGGTGAACACTGAAGCTTTCTTT.

This rearrangement joins TRBV3-1 (or the pseudogene TRBV3-2) to TRBJ2-7, with 10 bases lining up with TRBD1. There are 17 residues in the CDR3. Germline CDR1 reads LGHDT; CDR2 reads YNNKEL (reference sequence). Trimming took 0 bases from V and 6 from J; bases not matched to a gene: 11. The CDR3 DNA follows: TGTGCCAGCAGCCAAGATAACGGGGGACAGGGGACGGTCGAGCAGTACTTC. It translates to CASSQDNGGQGTVEQYF.

This chain uses TRBV10-3 with TRBJ2-5, with 9 bases fitting TRBD1. After removal of 2 bases from V and 5 bases from J, the junction contained 12 bases not matched to a gene. The CDR3 has 17 amino acids. Germline CDR1 is ENHRY and CDR2 is SYGVKD. CDR3 nucleotide sequence: TGTGCCATCAGTGAGACCGGGACAGGGTCAGCGGTGGAGACCCAGTACTTC. It codes for CAISETGTGSAVETQYF.

The V gene is TRBV5-1, the J gene TRBJ2-5, with TRBD2 matching 9 bases. The V gene's germline CDR1 is SGHRS and CDR2 YFSETQ. V gave up 1 base and J gave up 2 bases; unmatched junction bases: 9. CDR3 size: 17 residues. The CDR3 nucleotides are TGCGCCAGCAGCTTGTACCTAGCGGGGTCGACTCAAGAGACCCAGTACTTC. Translation: CASSLYLAGSTQETQYF.

CDR3 DNA: TGTGCCATCAGGACTAGCGGAGGCGAGCAGTACTTC. Encoded protein: CAIRTSGGEQYF. The rearrangement joins TRBV10-3 to TRBJ2-7; 9 positions agree with TRBD2. This CDR3 spans 12 amino acids. The junction had 3 bases not matched to a gene; V was cut back by 6 bases and J by 6 bases. Germline CDR1 reads ENHRY; CDR2 reads SYGVKD.

The genes are TRBV18 and TRBJ2-1; 11 positions match TRBD2. The V and J ends lost 3 bases and 4 bases, in that order; junction bases with no gene match: 5. In germline, CDR1 is KGHSH, CDR2 LQKENI. The CDR3 sequence is 16 residues long. In nucleotides, the CDR3 is TGTGCCAGCTCACCGGGGACTAGCGGACCTTACAATGAGCAGTTCTTC. It yields the protein CASSPGTSGPYNEQFF.

The chain employs TRBV6-4 and TRBJ1-1; possibly TRBD1 for D (6 bases). Germline assignment: CDR1 MRHNA and CDR2 SNTAGT. The V and J ends lost 6 bases and 2 bases respectively, with 16 bases between them. There are 15 residues in the CDR3. The CDR3 is CASRPRGGQNTEAFF. DNA of the CDR3: TGTGCCAGCAGGCCCAGGGGTGGCCAAAACACTGAAGCTTTCTTT.

Remarks on this clone: Different DNA sequences within this sample yield the same CDR3. This chain uses TRBV19 with TRBJ1-5; possible D gene TRBD1, 6 bases. The length of the CDR3 is 15 residues. The germline gives CDR1 LNHDA, CDR2 SQIVND (reference sequence). Deletions cut 0 bases from V and 1 base from J, with 7 bases between. The CDR3: CASSIDRGSNQPQHF. The CDR3 DNA reads TGTGCCAGTAGTATAGACAGGGGAAGCAATCAGCCCCAGCATTTT.

The chain has TRBV3-1 (or the pseudogene TRBV3-2) and TRBJ2-1, with D possibly TRBD2 on 6 matching bases. CDR3 length: 15 amino acids. V dropped 4 bases and J dropped 8 bases, with 18 bases sitting between them. The germline V gene has CDR1 LGHDT and CDR2 YNNKEL (reference sequence). Here the CDR3 reads CASSPGAFQSYEQFF. CDR3 bases: TGTGCCAGCAGCCCGGGAGCGTTTCAGAGCTATGAGCAGTTCTTC.

This clone was counted once. V gene TRBV5-1 combines with J gene TRBJ2-3, with 8 bases fitting TRBD2. CDR1 SGHRS and CDR2 YFSETQ come from the germline V gene. This CDR3 is built from 16 residues. V shed 5 bases, J shed 0 bases, and the junction held 8 bases outside the gene matches. The CDR3 DNA reads as TGCGCCAGCAGACTCCGGACTAGCTCTAGCACAGATACGCAGTATTTT. Encoded protein: CASRLRTSSSTDTQYF.

The rearrangement joins TRBV12-5 to TRBJ1-2, with D tentatively TRBD1 (5 bases). V shed 6 bases and J shed 6 bases, with 17 bases lying between them. Germline loops: CDR1 LGHNT, CDR2 FRNRAP. CDR3 size: 14 residues. The chain's CDR3 is CASGLDSFIDGYTF. The DNA of the CDR3 is TGTGCTAGTGGCCTAGACAGTTTTATCGATGGCTACACCTTC.

The gene calls are TRBV2 and TRBJ2-7; 7 bases fit TRBD1. The CDR3 is 16 amino acids. Per germline, CDR1 SNHLY and CDR2 FYNNEI. Germline trimming cut 6 bases from V and 7 bases from J; bases unmatched to any gene: 18. For the CDR3, the DNA is TGTGCCAGCAGCCTCTACTCCGGGACAGTGGCAGGGGAGCAGTACTTC. Protein: CASSLYSGTVAGEQYF.

This clone is a singleton in its sample. DNA of the CDR3: TGTGCCAGCAGCCTTCTTCGCGGGGGCCCTTTCGAGCAGTACTTC. This sequence encodes CASSLLRGGPFEQYF. The chain links TRBV2 to TRBJ2-7, with D possibly matching TRBD2 (7 bases). V shed 6 bases and J shed 6 bases, with 21 bases lying between them. The CDR3 totals 15 residues. Germline V gene sequence: CDR1 SNHLY, CDR2 FYNNEI.

The count of this clone is one. The chain employs TRBV4-2 and TRBJ1-4, with D tentatively TRBD1 (5 bases). The CDR3 extends over 14 amino acids. From germline, CDR1 is LGHNA and CDR2 YNFKEQ. The V gene lost 3 bases and the J gene lost 5 bases, with 10 bases spanning the gap. In DNA form, the CDR3 reads TGTGCCAGCAGCCAGGGACTGAGCAATGAAAAACTGTTTTTT. It encodes CASSQGLSNEKLFF.

This clone was counted once. The chain combines TRBV6-6 with TRBJ1-1, with 8 bases matching TRBD1. Per germline, CDR1 MNHNY and CDR2 SVGAGI (reference sequence). V trimming: 4 bases; J trimming: 6 bases; junction bases outside the gene matches: 7. This CDR3 has 14 residues. The CDR3 loop reads CASSSQGAGPEAFF. CDR3 nucleotide sequence: TGTGCCAGCAGTTCCCAGGGGGCAGGGCCTGAAGCTTTCTTT.

This clone appeared a single time. This chain joins TRBV4-3 and TRBJ2-2, with D perhaps TRBD1 (6 bases). V gave up 4 bases and J gave up 4 bases, with 13 bases separating them. This CDR3 is built from 15 residues. Germline V gives CDR1 LGHNA, CDR2 YSLEER. CDR3 sequence reads: CASSLGTYGTGELFF. As DNA, the CDR3 is TGCGCCAGCAGCCTAGGGACATACGGCACCGGGGAGCTGTTTTTT.

This clone has a handful of counts. The rearrangement links TRBV19 to TRBJ2-2; 10 bases are shared with TRBD1. There are 17 residues in the CDR3. J was trimmed by 6 bases and V by 4 bases; bases with no gene match: 11. Germline values: CDR1 LNHDA, CDR2 SQIVND (reference sequence). CDR3: CASSRGPGQGTAGELFF. In DNA, the CDR3 is TGTGCCAGTAGTAGGGGGCCGGGACAGGGGACGGCCGGGGAGCTGTTTTTT.

J is TRBJ2-7 and V is TRBV10-3; perhaps TRBD2 as D (6 bases). V was pared by 6 bases and J by 2 bases, with 17 bases between. The germline V gene encodes CDR1 ENHRY and CDR2 SYGVKD. This CDR3 contains 15 residues. The CDR3 loop is CAISAEGTAAYEQYF. The CDR3 DNA follows: TGTGCCATCAGCGCGGAGGGGACCGCCGCCTACGAGCAGTACTTC.

A few counts support this clone. CDR3 loop: CASRTYGDRTLYSNQPQHF. CDR3 DNA sequence: TGTGCCAGTAGGACCTATGGGGACAGGACTCTATATAGCAATCAGCCCCAGCATTTT. This sequence joins TRBV19 and TRBJ1-5; 8 bases agree with TRBD1. Germline lookup yields CDR1 LNHDA and CDR2 SQIVND (reference sequence). Trimming cost V 6 bases and J 0 bases; bases outside gene matches: 16. CDR3 size: 19 residues.

This clone was picked up a small number of times. The chain carries TRBV18 and TRBJ1-2; 9 nucleotides line up with TRBD1. After removal of 5 bases from V and 4 bases from J, the junction contained 5 bases not matched to a gene. Per germline, CDR1 KGHSH and CDR2 LQKENI. The CDR3 covers 14 residues. CDR3 nucleotides: TGTGCCAGCTCAAGGACAGGGGAGGCCTATGGCTACACCTTC. This sequence encodes CASSRTGEAYGYTF.

The chain uses TRBV5-8 and TRBJ1-2; D possibly corresponds to TRBD1 (5 bases). Trimming took off 5 bases at V and 2 bases at J, with 16 bases between the two ends. CDR1 SGHTS and CDR2 YDEGEE come from the germline V gene. CDR3 size: 15 residues. The CDR3 DNA sequence: TGTGCCAGCAGTCAGGGTGGGGCGCGGAACTATGGCTACACCTTC. The encoded protein is CASSQGGARNYGYTF.

This CDR3 reads CASNRGFNQPQHF. The DNA of the CDR3 is TGTGCCAGTAACAGGGGCTTCAATCAGCCCCAGCATTTT. The rearrangement uses TRBV19 and TRBJ1-5, with 7 bases fitting TRBD1. Germline V gives CDR1 LNHDA, CDR2 SQIVND (reference sequence). The CDR3 covers 13 residues. Losses at the gene ends were 7 bases for V and 3 bases for J; bases not matched to a gene: 3.

CDR3 in amino acids: CASSPFEGEAFF. The CDR3, as DNA: TGTGCCAGCAGCCCGTTCGAGGGTGAAGCTTTCTTT. The chain joins TRBV3-1 (or the pseudogene TRBV3-2) to TRBJ1-1; D is ambiguous. V lost 4 bases and J 7 bases, leaving 10 bases between the germline ends. Germline CDR1 LGHDT, CDR2 YNNKEL (reference sequence). This CDR3 spans 12 amino acids.